This is a list of T cell receptor beta chains from one sample in a study of blood T cells in healthy people across ages. One entry per CDR3 protein results from TCRdb running MiXCR on the 5' RACE reads. The repertoire holds some 890,000 distinct CDR3 sequences, 29% seen once, with around 9.6% in the top ten. This sample was shared with a second study, whose subject was T cells of mothers and their children.

Sequences were obtained from blood. The receptor set was obtained from a woman aged 40 to 50 in good health. CDR3s leave out the opening cysteine and the closing phenylalanine or tryptophan.

v_call: TRBV7-9
cdr3_aa: ASSSTPTGIKETKY

v_call: TRBV7-9
cdr3_aa: ASTRRGPGTGELF

v_call: TRBV20-1
cdr3_aa: SARKGAIPQEQY

v_call: TRBV20-1
cdr3_aa: SAFFPTSGGPQETQY

v_call: TRBV9
cdr3_aa: ASSALGTGVPITDTQY

v_call: TRBV13
cdr3_aa: ASSLNRQLAKNIQY

v_call: TRBV28
cdr3_aa: ASSTRAGGGEKLF

v_call: TRBV7-2
cdr3_aa: ASSWGGGYEQY

v_call: TRBV25-1
cdr3_aa: ASSFMDGYT

v_call: TRBV27
cdr3_aa: ASSSIKMGAVEQY

v_call: TRBV20-1
cdr3_aa: SAKLDVNYGYT

v_call: TRBV19
cdr3_aa: ASSRGQGWNTEAF

v_call: TRBV20-1
cdr3_aa: SAINRGTEEKLF

v_call: TRBV5-1
cdr3_aa: ASSLPGLAGSSSTDTQY

v_call: TRBV6-6
cdr3_aa: ASSGPGPTSGANVLT

v_call: TRBV10-2
cdr3_aa: ASRPGTLNRVAKNIQY

v_call: TRBV12-3/TRBV12-4
cdr3_aa: ASSRPAVEAF

v_call: TRBV21-1
cdr3_aa: ASSKGDRETQETQY

v_call: TRBV9
cdr3_aa: ASSVAAGAQETQY

v_call: TRBV20-1
cdr3_aa: SAKGTGGLMNTEAF

v_call: TRBV3-1
cdr3_aa: ASSQAWGYT

v_call: TRBV7-9
cdr3_aa: ASSPRDKAYEQY

v_call: TRBV7-2
cdr3_aa: ASSRGGTGANEKLF

v_call: TRBV28
cdr3_aa: ASRLKEQNHSPLH

v_call: TRBV7-9
cdr3_aa: ASSPRLARAETQY

v_call: TRBV9
cdr3_aa: ASSLRTGGVTETQY

v_call: TRBV28
cdr3_aa: ASSIPGTGRYGYT

v_call: TRBV12-3/TRBV12-4
cdr3_aa: ASNSQGLQNQPQH

v_call: TRBV9
cdr3_aa: ASSPTGGGLYEQY

v_call: TRBV7-9
cdr3_aa: ASSLYRLAEGTDTQY

v_call: TRBV5-5
cdr3_aa: ASIHNEQF

v_call: TRBV14
cdr3_aa: ASSQGPGEGPYEQY

v_call: TRBV6-6
cdr3_aa: ATRRTVNTEAF

v_call: TRBV5-1
cdr3_aa: ASSFRTSGESGELF

v_call: TRBV5-1
cdr3_aa: ASSPWEGPNQPQH